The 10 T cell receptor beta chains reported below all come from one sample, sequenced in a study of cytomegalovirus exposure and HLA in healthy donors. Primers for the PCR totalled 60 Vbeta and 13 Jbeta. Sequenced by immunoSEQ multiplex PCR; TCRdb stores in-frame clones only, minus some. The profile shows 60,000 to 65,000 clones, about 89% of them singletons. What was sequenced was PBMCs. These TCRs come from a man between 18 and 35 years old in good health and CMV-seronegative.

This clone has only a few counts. The CDR3 DNA follows: TGTGCCAGCAGTTTCATACGCGGGGGGGCTAATACGCAGTATTTT. Protein sequence: CASSFIRGGANTQYF. The rearrangement links TRBV28 to TRBJ2-3, with 9 nucleotides matching TRBD2. Trimming at V came to 3 bases and at J to 7 bases, leaving 8 bases not matched to a gene. This CDR3 contains 15 residues. Germline lookup yields CDR1 MDHEN and CDR2 SYDVKM.

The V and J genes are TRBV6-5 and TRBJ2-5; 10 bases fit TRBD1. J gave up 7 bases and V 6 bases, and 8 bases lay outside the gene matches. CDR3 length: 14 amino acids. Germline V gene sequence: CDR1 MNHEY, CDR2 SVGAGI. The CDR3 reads CASSPDRGRGTQYF. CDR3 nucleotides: TGTGCCAGCAGCCCCGACAGGGGGCGAGGGACCCAGTACTTC.

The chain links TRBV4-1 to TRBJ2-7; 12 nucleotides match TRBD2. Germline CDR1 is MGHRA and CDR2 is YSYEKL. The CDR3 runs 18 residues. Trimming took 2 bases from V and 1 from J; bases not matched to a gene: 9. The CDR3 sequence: CASSQFTSGGTASYEQYF. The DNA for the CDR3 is TGCGCCAGCAGCCAATTTACTAGCGGGGGGACAGCTTCCTACGAGCAGTACTTC.

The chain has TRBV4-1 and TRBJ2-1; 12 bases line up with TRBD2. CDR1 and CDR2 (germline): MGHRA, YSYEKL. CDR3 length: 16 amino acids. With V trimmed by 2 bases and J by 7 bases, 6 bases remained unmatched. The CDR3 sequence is CASSQPLAGGENEQFF. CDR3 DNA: TGCGCCAGCAGCCAACCTCTAGCGGGGGGGGAAAATGAGCAGTTCTTC.

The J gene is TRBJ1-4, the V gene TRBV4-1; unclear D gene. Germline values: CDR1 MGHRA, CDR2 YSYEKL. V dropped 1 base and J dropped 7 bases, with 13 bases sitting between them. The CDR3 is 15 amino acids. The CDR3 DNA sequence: TGCGCCAGCAGCCAAGTTACCGGGGTGGGTGAAAAACTGTTTTTT. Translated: CASSQVTGVGEKLFF.

The CDR3 DNA sequence: TGTGCCAGCAGCTTGGCCTTAACGGGGGGCACAGATACGCAGTATTTT. It translates to CASSLALTGGTDTQYF. The V call is TRBV5-7, the J call TRBJ2-3; TRBD2 is a possible D gene (6 bases). TRBV5-7 is an ORF, with its function uncertain. This CDR3 has 16 amino acids. The V and J ends lost 0 bases and 1 base respectively, with 12 bases between them.

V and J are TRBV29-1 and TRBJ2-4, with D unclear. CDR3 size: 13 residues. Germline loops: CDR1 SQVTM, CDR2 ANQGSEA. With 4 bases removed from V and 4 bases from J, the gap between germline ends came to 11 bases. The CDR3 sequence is CSVVGATKNIQYF. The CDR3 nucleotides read TGCAGCGTTGTAGGAGCCACAAAAAACATTCAGTACTTC.

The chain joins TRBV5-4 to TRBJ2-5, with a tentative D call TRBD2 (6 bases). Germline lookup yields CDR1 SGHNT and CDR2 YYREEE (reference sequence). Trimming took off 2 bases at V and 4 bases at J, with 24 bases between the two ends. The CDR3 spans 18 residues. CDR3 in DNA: TGTGCCAGCAGCTTAAGTGGGGGGTCGGCAGGTCGAGGAGAGACCCAGTACTTC. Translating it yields CASSLSGGSAGRGETQYF.

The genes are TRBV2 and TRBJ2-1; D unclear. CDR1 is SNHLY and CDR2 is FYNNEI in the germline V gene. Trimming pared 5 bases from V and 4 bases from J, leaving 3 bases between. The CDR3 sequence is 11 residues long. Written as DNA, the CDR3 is TGTGCCAGCAGTCTATACAATGAGCAGTTCTTC. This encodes CASSLYNEQFF.

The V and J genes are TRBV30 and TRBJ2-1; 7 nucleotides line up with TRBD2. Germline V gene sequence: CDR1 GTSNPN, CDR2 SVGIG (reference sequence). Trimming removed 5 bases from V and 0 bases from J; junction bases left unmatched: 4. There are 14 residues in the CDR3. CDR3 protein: CAWVRGSSYNEQFF. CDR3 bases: TGTGCCTGGGTCCGCGGGAGCTCCTACAATGAGCAGTTCTTC.